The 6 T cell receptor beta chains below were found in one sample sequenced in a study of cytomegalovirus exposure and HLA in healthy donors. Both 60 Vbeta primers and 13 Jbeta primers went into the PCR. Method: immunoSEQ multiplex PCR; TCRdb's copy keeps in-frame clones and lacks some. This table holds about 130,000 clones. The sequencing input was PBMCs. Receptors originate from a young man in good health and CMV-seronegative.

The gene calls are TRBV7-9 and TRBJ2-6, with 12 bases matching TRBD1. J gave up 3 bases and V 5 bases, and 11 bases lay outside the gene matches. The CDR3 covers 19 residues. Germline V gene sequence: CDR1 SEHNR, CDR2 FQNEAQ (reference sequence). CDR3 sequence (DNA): TGTGCCAGCAGCCCCCAGCCGGGACAGGGGGCGCTTGGGGCCAACGTCCTGACTTTC. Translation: CASSPQPGQGALGANVLTF. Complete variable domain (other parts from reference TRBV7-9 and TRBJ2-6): DTGVSQNPRHKITKRGQNVTFRCDPISEHNRLYWYRQTLGQGPEFLTYFQNEAQLEKSRLLSDRFSAERPKGSFSTLEIQRTEQGDSAMYLCASSPQPGQGALGANVLTFGAGSRLTVL.

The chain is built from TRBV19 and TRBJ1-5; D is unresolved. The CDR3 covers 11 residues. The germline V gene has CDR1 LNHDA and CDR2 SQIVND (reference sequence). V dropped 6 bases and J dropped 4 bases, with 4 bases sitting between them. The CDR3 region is CASRENQPQHF. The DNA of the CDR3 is TGTGCCAGTAGGGAGAATCAGCCCCAGCATTTT.

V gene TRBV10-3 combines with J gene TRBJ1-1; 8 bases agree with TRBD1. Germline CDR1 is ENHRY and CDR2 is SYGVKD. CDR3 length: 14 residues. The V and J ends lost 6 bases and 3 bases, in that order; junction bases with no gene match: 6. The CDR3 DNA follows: TGTGCCATCAGGGACAGGGCGCGGGACACTGAAGCTTTCTTT. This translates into CAIRDRARDTEAFF.

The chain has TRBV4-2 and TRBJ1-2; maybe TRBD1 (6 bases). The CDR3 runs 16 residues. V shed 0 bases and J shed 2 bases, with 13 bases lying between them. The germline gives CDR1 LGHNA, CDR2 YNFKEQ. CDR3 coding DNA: TGTGCCAGCAGCCAAGATGATGGCAGGGGCAACTATGGCTACACCTTC. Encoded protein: CASSQDDGRGNYGYTF.

The CDR3 DNA is TGTGCCAGTAGTATACAGGGGGCATGGGAGACCCAGTACTTC. It translates to CASSIQGAWETQYF. The chain recombines TRBV19 with TRBJ2-5, with 8 nucleotides matching TRBD1. The V gene end was trimmed by 2 bases and the J gene end by 5 bases; junction bases not matched to a gene: 4. The CDR3 runs to 14 residues. Per the germline V gene, CDR1 is LNHDA and CDR2 is SQIVND (reference sequence).

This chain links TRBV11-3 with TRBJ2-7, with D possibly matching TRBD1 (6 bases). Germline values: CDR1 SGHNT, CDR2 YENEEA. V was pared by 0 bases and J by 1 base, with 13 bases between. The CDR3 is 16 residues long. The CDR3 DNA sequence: TGTGCCAGCAGCTTAGACGGGACACTTCATTCCTACGAGCAGTACTTC. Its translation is CASSLDGTLHSYEQYF.